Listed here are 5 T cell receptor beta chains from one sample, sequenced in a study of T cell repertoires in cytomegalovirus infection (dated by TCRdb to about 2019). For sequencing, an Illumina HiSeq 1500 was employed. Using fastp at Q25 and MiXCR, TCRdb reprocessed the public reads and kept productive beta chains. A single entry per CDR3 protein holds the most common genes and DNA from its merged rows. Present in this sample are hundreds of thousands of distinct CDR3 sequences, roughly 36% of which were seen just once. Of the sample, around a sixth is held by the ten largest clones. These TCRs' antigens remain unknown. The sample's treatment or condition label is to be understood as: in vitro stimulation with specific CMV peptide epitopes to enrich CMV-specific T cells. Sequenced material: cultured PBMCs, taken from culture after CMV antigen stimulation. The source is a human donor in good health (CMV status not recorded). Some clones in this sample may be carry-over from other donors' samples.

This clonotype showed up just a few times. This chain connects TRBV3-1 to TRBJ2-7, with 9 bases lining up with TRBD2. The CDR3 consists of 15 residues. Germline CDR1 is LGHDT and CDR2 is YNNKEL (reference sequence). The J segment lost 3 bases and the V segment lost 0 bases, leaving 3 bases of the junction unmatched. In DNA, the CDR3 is TGTGCCAGCAGCCAAGAGGCGGGAGGGCACTACGAGCAGTACTTC. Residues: CASSQEAGGHYEQYF.

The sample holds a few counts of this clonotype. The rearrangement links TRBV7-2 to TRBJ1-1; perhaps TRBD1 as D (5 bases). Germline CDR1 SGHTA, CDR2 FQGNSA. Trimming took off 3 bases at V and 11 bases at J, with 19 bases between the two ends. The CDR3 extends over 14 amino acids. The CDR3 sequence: CASSFLDGRVDAFF. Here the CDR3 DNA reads TGTGCCAGCAGCTTCCTAGACGGCAGGGTAGACGCTTTCTTT.

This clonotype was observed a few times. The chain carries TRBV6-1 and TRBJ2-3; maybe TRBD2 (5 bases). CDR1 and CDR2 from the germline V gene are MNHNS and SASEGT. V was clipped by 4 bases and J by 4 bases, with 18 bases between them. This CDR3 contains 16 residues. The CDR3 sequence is CASSVVPRVGADTQYF. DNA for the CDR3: TGTGCCAGCAGTGTTGTCCCGAGGGTGGGTGCAGATACGCAGTATTTT.

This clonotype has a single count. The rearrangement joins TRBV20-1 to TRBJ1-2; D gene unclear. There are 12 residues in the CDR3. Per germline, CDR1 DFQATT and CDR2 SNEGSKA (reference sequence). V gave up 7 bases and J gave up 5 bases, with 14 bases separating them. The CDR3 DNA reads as TGCAGTGTCTTGGGCGACCTTTATGGCTACACCTTC. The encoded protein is CSVLGDLYGYTF.

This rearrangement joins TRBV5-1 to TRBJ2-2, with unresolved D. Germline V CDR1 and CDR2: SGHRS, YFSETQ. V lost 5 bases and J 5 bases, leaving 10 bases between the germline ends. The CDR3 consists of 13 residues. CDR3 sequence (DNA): TGCGCCAGCAGTTTAGAATTTACCGGGGAGCTGTTTTTT. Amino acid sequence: CASSLEFTGELFF.